These T cell receptor beta chains were read from a single sample in a study of T cell changes during pregnancy in multiple sclerosis. Only in-frame clones appear in the TCRdb table, and some are missing; sequencing was by immunoSEQ multiplex PCR. The sample yields some 40,000 clones, 75% to 95% seen once. The source material was CD4+ T cells from peripheral blood mononuclear cells, sampled in the third trimester of pregnancy. These receptors all come from a female donor in good health, enrolled as a control in a pregnancy study. The CDR3 runs from the conserved cysteine through the conserved F or W. Fields, in order: D gene, clone size, J gene, V gene, CDR3 DNA, CDR3 protein. D genes are given only for firm matches. Only some rows state a clone size, as once, few, many or a class for expanded clones.

d_call: -; clone_size: -; j_call: TRBJ2-7; v_call: TRBV6-5; cdr3_nt: TGTGCCAGCAGTTACCGAGGACAGTACGAGCAGTACTTC; cdr3_aa: CASSYRGQYEQYF
d_call: -; clone_size: once; j_call: TRBJ2-3; v_call: TRBV29-1; cdr3_nt: TGCAGCGTTGAAGATCCCTCTGGGACATCTAGCACAGATACGCAGTATTTT; cdr3_aa: CSVEDPSGTSSTDTQYF
d_call: -; clone_size: -; j_call: TRBJ2-1; v_call: TRBV7-3; cdr3_nt: TGTGCCAGCAGCTTAACGGGGCGGGGCGGGTCCTACAATGAGCAGTTCTTC; cdr3_aa: CASSLTGRGGSYNEQFF
d_call: TRBD1; clone_size: -; j_call: TRBJ2-2; v_call: TRBV27; cdr3_nt: TGTGCCAGCAGGGCTGGACAGGCCACCGGGGAGCTGTTTTTT; cdr3_aa: CASRAGQATGELFF
d_call: TRBD1; clone_size: -; j_call: TRBJ2-1; v_call: TRBV19; cdr3_nt: TGTGCCAGTAGTCCGGACAGGAGCTCCTACAATGAGCAGTTCTTC; cdr3_aa: CASSPDRSSYNEQFF
d_call: -; clone_size: -; j_call: TRBJ1-1; v_call: TRBV6-5; cdr3_nt: TGTGCCAGCAGTTACTCCGCAGGGGCTAATGAAGCTTTCTTT; cdr3_aa: CASSYSAGANEAFF
d_call: -; clone_size: -; j_call: TRBJ1-5; v_call: TRBV5-1; cdr3_nt: TGCGCCAGCAGCTTGGACCCAGGTAGCAATCAGCCCCAGCATTTT; cdr3_aa: CASSLDPGSNQPQHF
d_call: -; clone_size: -; j_call: TRBJ2-3; v_call: TRBV7-2; cdr3_nt: TGTGCCAGCAGCTCAGGACTGTTAACGACAGATACGCAGTATTTT; cdr3_aa: CASSSGLLTTDTQYF
d_call: TRBD1; clone_size: -; j_call: TRBJ2-5; v_call: TRBV28; cdr3_nt: TGTGCCAGCAGTGACAGGGTAGAGACCCAGTACTTC; cdr3_aa: CASSDRVETQYF
d_call: TRBD1; clone_size: once; j_call: TRBJ2-7; v_call: TRBV6-1; cdr3_nt: TGTGCCAGCAGGGAGACAGGGACCTACGAGCAGTACTTC; cdr3_aa: CASRETGTYEQYF
d_call: -; clone_size: few; j_call: TRBJ1-2; v_call: TRBV6-6; cdr3_nt: TGTGCCAGCAGTCCAGACAGAGTCTATGGCTACACCTTC; cdr3_aa: CASSPDRVYGYTF
d_call: TRBD2; clone_size: -; j_call: TRBJ2-5; v_call: TRBV15; cdr3_nt: TGTGCCACCAGCAGGAGGCTAGCGGGGGAAGAGACCCAGTACTTC; cdr3_aa: CATSRRLAGEETQYF
d_call: TRBD1; clone_size: -; j_call: TRBJ1-1; v_call: TRBV7-9; cdr3_nt: TGTGCCAGCAGCCCGGACAGGGGTTTCACTGAAGCTTTCTTT; cdr3_aa: CASSPDRGFTEAFF
d_call: -; clone_size: -; j_call: TRBJ1-1; v_call: TRBV19; cdr3_nt: TGTGCCAGTAGTAGACAGAGATCGGATAACACTGAAGCTTTCTTT; cdr3_aa: CASSRQRSDNTEAFF
d_call: -; clone_size: -; j_call: TRBJ2-2; v_call: TRBV5-6; cdr3_nt: TGTGCCAGCAGCTTCGGGGGATTGGACACCGGGGAGCTGTTTTTT; cdr3_aa: CASSFGGLDTGELFF
d_call: TRBD2; clone_size: -; j_call: TRBJ2-7; v_call: TRBV29-1; cdr3_nt: TGCAGCGTTGTCGGGGGGGAGGGGTACGAGCAGTACTTC; cdr3_aa: CSVVGGEGYEQYF
d_call: TRBD2; clone_size: -; j_call: TRBJ2-7; v_call: TRBV2; cdr3_nt: TGTGCCAGCAGAGCACTAGCGGGAGTTTTCTACGAGCAGTACTTC; cdr3_aa: CASRALAGVFYEQYF
d_call: TRBD1; clone_size: -; j_call: TRBJ1-2; v_call: TRBV15; cdr3_nt: TGTGCCACCAGCAGGCGACAGGGTCCCACCCGTCATGGCTACACCTTC; cdr3_aa: CATSRRQGPTRHGYTF
d_call: -; clone_size: -; j_call: TRBJ1-3; v_call: TRBV2; cdr3_nt: TGTGCCAGCATCACCAGGGAAACCGGAAACACCATATATTTT; cdr3_aa: CASITRETGNTIYF
d_call: TRBD2; clone_size: -; j_call: TRBJ2-3; v_call: TRBV4-2; cdr3_nt: TGTGCCAGCAGCCAAGGGGCCACTAGCGGGGGAGGAGGAGATACGCAGTATTTT; cdr3_aa: CASSQGATSGGGGDTQYF
d_call: TRBD2; clone_size: -; j_call: TRBJ2-1; v_call: TRBV5-1; cdr3_nt: TGCGCCAGCAGCCTAGCAGCGGGGGGTAACAATGAGCAGTTCTTC; cdr3_aa: CASSLAAGGNNEQFF
d_call: TRBD1; clone_size: once; j_call: TRBJ2-7; v_call: TRBV12-5; cdr3_nt: TGTGCTAGTGGTATCCGGGACAGGGGAAACGAGCAGTACTTC; cdr3_aa: CASGIRDRGNEQYF
d_call: -; clone_size: -; j_call: TRBJ1-2; v_call: TRBV9; cdr3_nt: TGTGCCAGCAGCGTAGTTCCAGGGTTGGCGGATGGCTACACCTTC; cdr3_aa: CASSVVPGLADGYTF
d_call: TRBD2; clone_size: few; j_call: TRBJ2-3; v_call: TRBV9; cdr3_nt: TGTGCCAGCAGCTTCCGACTAGCGGGGGGGCAAGATACGCAGTATTTT; cdr3_aa: CASSFRLAGGQDTQYF
d_call: TRBD2; clone_size: -; j_call: TRBJ2-7; v_call: TRBV28; cdr3_nt: TGTGCCAGCAGTTTTAGCGGGAGGGGGACCTACGAGCAGTACTTC; cdr3_aa: CASSFSGRGTYEQYF
d_call: -; clone_size: once; j_call: TRBJ1-2; v_call: TRBV11-2; cdr3_nt: TGTGCCAGCAGCCCAGACCGGGTCTCATATGGCTACACCTTC; cdr3_aa: CASSPDRVSYGYTF
d_call: -; clone_size: few; j_call: TRBJ1-2; v_call: TRBV28; cdr3_nt: TGTGCCAGCATGAGAGGCTATGGCTACACCTTC; cdr3_aa: CASMRGYGYTF
d_call: TRBD1; clone_size: -; j_call: TRBJ1-5; v_call: TRBV28; cdr3_nt: TGTGCCAGCAGTCCAACCTTAGGACAGGGAGGTGGTCAGCCCCAGCATTTT; cdr3_aa: CASSPTLGQGGGQPQHF
d_call: -; clone_size: -; j_call: TRBJ2-3; v_call: TRBV5-6; cdr3_nt: TGTGCCAGCTTACGGGGGGCCGAGATAGATACGCAGTATTTT; cdr3_aa: CASLRGAEIDTQYF
d_call: TRBD2; clone_size: once; j_call: TRBJ2-7; v_call: TRBV5-1; cdr3_nt: TGCGCCAGCAGCTTGGGGCTAGCGGGGGCGAACTCCTACGAGCAGTACTTC; cdr3_aa: CASSLGLAGANSYEQYF
d_call: -; clone_size: -; j_call: TRBJ1-1; v_call: TRBV2; cdr3_nt: TGTGCCGAAGCTGATTCAGGGTTCATGAACACTGAAGCTTTCTTT; cdr3_aa: CAEADSGFMNTEAFF
d_call: -; clone_size: -; j_call: TRBJ1-1; v_call: TRBV6-1; cdr3_nt: TGTGCCAGCGGCAGATTGAACACTGAAGCTTTCTTT; cdr3_aa: CASGRLNTEAFF
d_call: TRBD2; clone_size: -; j_call: TRBJ2-7; v_call: TRBV5-6; cdr3_nt: TGTGCCAGCAGCTCAATGGAAGTGCGACTAGCGGGGTTTGAGCAGTACTTC; cdr3_aa: CASSSMEVRLAGFEQYF
d_call: -; clone_size: -; j_call: TRBJ1-1; v_call: TRBV11-2; cdr3_nt: TGTGCCAGCAGCTCCCCCAGGGGACGCACTGAAGCTTTCTTT; cdr3_aa: CASSSPRGRTEAFF
d_call: -; clone_size: -; j_call: TRBJ1-2; v_call: TRBV30; cdr3_nt: TGTGCCTGGAGTGGTGGGACATCTAACTATGGCTACACCTTC; cdr3_aa: CAWSGGTSNYGYTF
d_call: TRBD1; clone_size: few; j_call: TRBJ1-2; v_call: TRBV13; cdr3_nt: TGTGCCAGCAGCTTCGGGACAGGGGGCTATGGCTACACCTTC; cdr3_aa: CASSFGTGGYGYTF
d_call: TRBD2; clone_size: -; j_call: TRBJ2-3; v_call: TRBV7-3; cdr3_nt: TGTGCCAGCAGCTTAAATTCGGGAGGAGATACGCAGTATTTT; cdr3_aa: CASSLNSGGDTQYF
d_call: -; clone_size: -; j_call: TRBJ1-5; v_call: TRBV4-1; cdr3_nt: TGCGCCAGCAGCCAAGATCCAAATAGCAATCAGCCCCAGCATTTT; cdr3_aa: CASSQDPNSNQPQHF
d_call: TRBD2; clone_size: -; j_call: TRBJ2-5; v_call: TRBV5-6; cdr3_nt: TGTGCCAGCAGCTCCCCGACTAGCTTTGGAGAGACCCAGTACTTC; cdr3_aa: CASSSPTSFGETQYF
d_call: TRBD1; clone_size: -; j_call: TRBJ1-5; v_call: TRBV6-5; cdr3_nt: TGTGCCAGCAGCCAACGAGGGGGCTGGGATCAGCCCCAGCATTTT; cdr3_aa: CASSQRGGWDQPQHF
d_call: -; clone_size: -; j_call: TRBJ2-3; v_call: TRBV27; cdr3_nt: TGTGCCAGCAGTTTCGGACAAGGGGGCACAGATACGCAGTATTTT; cdr3_aa: CASSFGQGGTDTQYF
d_call: -; clone_size: -; j_call: TRBJ1-4; v_call: TRBV10-2; cdr3_nt: TGCGCCAGCAGTGCAGGGTACGAAAAACTGTTTTTT; cdr3_aa: CASSAGYEKLFF
d_call: -; clone_size: -; j_call: TRBJ2-7; v_call: TRBV6-5; cdr3_nt: TGTGCCAGCAGACTTCAGGGGTCCTACGAGCAGTACTTC; cdr3_aa: CASRLQGSYEQYF
d_call: -; clone_size: -; j_call: TRBJ2-3; v_call: TRBV6-5; cdr3_nt: TGTGCCAGCAGGTCCTATACAGATACGCAGTATTTT; cdr3_aa: CASRSYTDTQYF
d_call: TRBD2; clone_size: -; j_call: TRBJ2-3; v_call: TRBV7-9; cdr3_nt: TGTGCCAGCCTAGCGGAGAGCTCCACAGATACGCAGTATTTT; cdr3_aa: CASLAESSTDTQYF
d_call: -; clone_size: -; j_call: TRBJ1-5; v_call: TRBV7-8; cdr3_nt: TGTGCCAGCAGCTTAGGTACAGTACGTCAGCCCCAGCATTTT; cdr3_aa: CASSLGTVRQPQHF
d_call: -; clone_size: -; j_call: TRBJ1-2; v_call: TRBV19; cdr3_nt: TGTGCCAGTAGTATTAAGGGGTCCCATGGCTACACCTTC; cdr3_aa: CASSIKGSHGYTF
d_call: TRBD1; clone_size: -; j_call: TRBJ1-1; v_call: TRBV5-1; cdr3_nt: TGCGCCAGCAGCCAAGACAGGGGGACTAACACTGAAGCTTTCTTT; cdr3_aa: CASSQDRGTNTEAFF
d_call: TRBD1; clone_size: -; j_call: TRBJ2-1; v_call: TRBV18; cdr3_nt: TGTGCCAGCTCACGGACAGGGGGACTCGTTTTGAATGAGCAGTTCTTC; cdr3_aa: CASSRTGGLVLNEQFF
d_call: TRBD1; clone_size: -; j_call: TRBJ2-1; v_call: TRBV4-1; cdr3_nt: TGCGCCAGCAGCCCCCCCCGGGACAGGGGTGGCAATGAGCAGTTCTTC; cdr3_aa: CASSPPRDRGGNEQFF
d_call: -; clone_size: -; j_call: TRBJ1-5; v_call: TRBV5-1; cdr3_nt: TGCGCCAGCAGCTTAAACAGGGATCAGCCCCAGCATTTT; cdr3_aa: CASSLNRDQPQHF
d_call: -; clone_size: -; j_call: TRBJ1-3; v_call: TRBV18; cdr3_nt: TGTGCCAGCTCACTGCGGGACCTCCCCTCTGGAAACACCATATATTTT; cdr3_aa: CASSLRDLPSGNTIYF
d_call: -; clone_size: -; j_call: TRBJ1-2; v_call: TRBV30; cdr3_nt: TGTGCCTGGAGTGTACTAACAGGCTATGGCTACACCTTC; cdr3_aa: CAWSVLTGYGYTF
d_call: -; clone_size: -; j_call: TRBJ1-2; v_call: TRBV7-9; cdr3_nt: TGTGCCAGCAGCCGGGGGGAGTCGAACTATGGCTACACCTTC; cdr3_aa: CASSRGESNYGYTF
d_call: -; clone_size: -; j_call: TRBJ1-1; v_call: TRBV11-3; cdr3_nt: TGTGCCAGCAGCGAGGTGGGGCAGGGCCTTAAAAACACTGAAGCTTTCTTT; cdr3_aa: CASSEVGQGLKNTEAFF
d_call: -; clone_size: -; j_call: TRBJ2-6; v_call: TRBV10-3; cdr3_nt: TGTGCCATCAGTGACTTTACAGCTTCTGGGGCCAACGTCCTGACTTTC; cdr3_aa: CAISDFTASGANVLTF
d_call: -; clone_size: -; j_call: TRBJ2-7; v_call: TRBV19; cdr3_nt: TGTGCCAGTAGTTTTTTCGCCGGCGAGCAGTACTTC; cdr3_aa: CASSFFAGEQYF